The clone carrying this T cell receptor (beta chain) was seen only a few times. The antigen is unknown. This sample is part of a study of blood T cells in healthy people across ages. Whole-study context: There was about one barcoded beta molecule captured by template switching per two T cells.

Germline assignment: CDR1 SGHRS and CDR2 YFSETQ. V shed 3 bases and J shed 0 bases, with 12 bases lying between them. This CDR3 comprises 16 residues. Combining a sample-barcoded 5' primer with a J-beta primer mix, a second PCR ran for roughly 7 to 12 cycles. TCRdb ran MiXCR on the 5' RACE reads and lists one entry per CDR3 protein. Among 850,000 to 1,100,000 distinct CDR3 sequences, more than 30% were seen once, and the ten largest hold approximately 14%. Broader study findings: A strong correlation was found between TCR beta diversity and the percentage of naive T cells.

V and J are TRBV5-1 and TRBJ1-4; possible D gene TRBD1, 6 bases. The sample consisted of blood. The TCR sequence derives from a man aged 18-30 years in good health. The CDR3 loop is CASSSGGGTTNEKLFF. The DNA for the CDR3 is TGCGCCAGCAGCTCGGGCGGGGGCACAACTAATGAAAAACTGTTTTTT.